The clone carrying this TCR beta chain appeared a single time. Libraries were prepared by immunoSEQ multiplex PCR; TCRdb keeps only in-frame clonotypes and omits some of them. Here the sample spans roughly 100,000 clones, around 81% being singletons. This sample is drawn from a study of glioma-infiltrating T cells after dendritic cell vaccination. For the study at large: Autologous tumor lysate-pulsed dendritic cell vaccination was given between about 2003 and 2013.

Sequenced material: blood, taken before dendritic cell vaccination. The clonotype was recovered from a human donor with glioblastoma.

The CDR3 bases are TGTGCCTGGAGTGTAAGGTCGGGCACTGAAGCTTTCTTT. Encoded protein: CAWSVRSGTEAFF. The chain recombines TRBV30 with TRBJ1-1; D remains unclear. This CDR3 comprises 13 residues. Germline loops: CDR1 GTSNPN, CDR2 SVGIG (reference sequence). V lost 0 bases and J 4 bases, leaving 9 bases between the germline ends.